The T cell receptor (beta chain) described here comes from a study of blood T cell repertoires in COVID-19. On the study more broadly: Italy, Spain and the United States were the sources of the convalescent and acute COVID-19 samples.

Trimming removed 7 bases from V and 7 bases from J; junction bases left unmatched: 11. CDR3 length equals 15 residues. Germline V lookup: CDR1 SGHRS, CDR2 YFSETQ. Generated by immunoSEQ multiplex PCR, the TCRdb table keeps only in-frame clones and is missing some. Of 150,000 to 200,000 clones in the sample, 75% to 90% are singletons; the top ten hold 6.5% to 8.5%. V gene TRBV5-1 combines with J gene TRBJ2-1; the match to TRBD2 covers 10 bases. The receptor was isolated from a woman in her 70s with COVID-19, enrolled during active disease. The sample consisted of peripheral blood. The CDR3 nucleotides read TGCGCCAGCCGTTCAAGGGCTAGCGGGAGTAATGAGCAGTTCTTC. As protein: CASRSRASGSNEQFF. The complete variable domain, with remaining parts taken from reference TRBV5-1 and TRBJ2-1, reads KAGVTQTPRYLIKTRGQQVTLSCSPISGHRSVSWYQQTPGQGLQFLFEYFSETQRNKGNFPGRFSGRQFSNSRSEMNVSTLELGDSALYLCASRSRASGSNEQFFGPGTRLTVL.